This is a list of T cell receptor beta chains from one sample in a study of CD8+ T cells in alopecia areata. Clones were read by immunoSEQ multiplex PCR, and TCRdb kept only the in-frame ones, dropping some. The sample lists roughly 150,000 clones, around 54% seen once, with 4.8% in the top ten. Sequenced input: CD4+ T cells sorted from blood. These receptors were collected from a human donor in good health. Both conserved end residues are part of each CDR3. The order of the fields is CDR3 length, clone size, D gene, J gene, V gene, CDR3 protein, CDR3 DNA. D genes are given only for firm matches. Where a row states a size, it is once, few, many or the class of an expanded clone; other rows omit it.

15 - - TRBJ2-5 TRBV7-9 CASQPRRLGGETQYF TGTGCCAGTCAGCCCAGGAGGCTCGGGGGAGAGACCCAGTACTTC
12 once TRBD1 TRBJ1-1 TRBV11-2 CASSWGQGEAFF TGTGCCAGCAGCTGGGGACAGGGTGAAGCTTTCTTT
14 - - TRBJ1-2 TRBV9 CASSVVDTLYGYTF TGTGCCAGCAGCGTAGTGGACACCCTTTATGGCTACACCTTC
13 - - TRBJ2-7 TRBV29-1 CSVKGRLLDEQYF TGCAGCGTGAAGGGACGGCTCCTGGACGAGCAGTACTTC
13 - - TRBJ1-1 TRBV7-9 CASSLHMNTEAFF TGTGCCAGCAGCCTACACATGAACACTGAAGCTTTCTTT
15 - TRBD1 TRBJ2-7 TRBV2 CASSDDRGRVYEQYF TGTGCCAGCAGTGACGACAGGGGGCGCGTCTACGAGCAGTACTTC
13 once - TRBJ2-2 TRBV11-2 CASSLRGTGELFF TGTGCCAGCAGCTTACGAGGAACCGGGGAGCTGTTTTTT
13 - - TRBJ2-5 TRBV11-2 CASSSQGLETQYF TGTGCCAGCAGCTCTCAGGGTTTGGAGACCCAGTACTTC
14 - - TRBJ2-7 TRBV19 CASSPRTSPYEQYF TGTGCCAGTAGTCCTCGGACATCGCCCTACGAGCAGTACTTC
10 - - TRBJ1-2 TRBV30 CASSAGGYTF TGTGCCTCTTCGGCGGGGGGCTACACCTTC
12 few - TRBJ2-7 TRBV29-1 CSVLLGPYEQYF TGCAGCGTCCTTCTGGGCCCCTACGAGCAGTACTTC
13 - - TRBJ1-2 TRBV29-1 CSYRGLANYGYTF TGCAGCTACCGGGGATTAGCTAACTATGGCTACACCTTC
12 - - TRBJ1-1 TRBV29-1 CSGFTANTEAFF TGCAGCGGTTTTACAGCGAACACTGAAGCTTTCTTT
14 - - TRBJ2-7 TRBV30 CAWTVRAPSYEQYF TGTGCCTGGACCGTGCGGGCCCCATCATACGAGCAGTACTTC
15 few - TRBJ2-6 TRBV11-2 CASSFVQVGANVLTF TGTGCCAGCAGCTTTGTGCAGGTTGGGGCCAACGTCCTGACTTTC
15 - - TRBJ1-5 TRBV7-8 CASSRQSRSNQPQHF TGTGCCAGCAGCAGACAGTCCCGAAGCAATCAGCCCCAGCATTTT
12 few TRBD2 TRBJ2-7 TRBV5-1 CASSGRAYEQYF TGCGCCAGCAGCGGGAGGGCCTACGAGCAGTACTTC
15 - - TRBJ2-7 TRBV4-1 CASSQVHQASYEQYF TGCGCCAGCAGCCAAGTACACCAAGCCTCCTACGAGCAGTACTTC
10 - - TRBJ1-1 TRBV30 CAWRGTEAFF TGTGCCTGGAGGGGCACTGAAGCTTTCTTT
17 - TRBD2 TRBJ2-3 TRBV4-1 CASSQGGLAGRTDTQYF TGCGCCAGCAGCCAAGGAGGTCTAGCGGGACGCACAGATACGCAGTATTTT
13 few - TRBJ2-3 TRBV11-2 CASSHSGVDTQYF TGTGCCAGCAGCCACTCGGGAGTGGATACGCAGTATTTT
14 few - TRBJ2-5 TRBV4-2 CASSQRDSDETQYF TGTGCCAGCAGCCAAAGGGACTCTGACGAGACCCAGTACTTC